The clone carrying this T cell receptor (beta chain) came up a few times. Its antigen is not identified. TCRdb reprocessed the 5' RACE reads via MiXCR and lists one record per CDR3 protein. The sample includes some 560,000 distinct CDR3 sequences, 9.6% of them seen just once. The data stem from a study of identical twins. Notes on the study in general: Beta out-of-frame sequences showed weaker excess sharing between twins. Twin-shared out-of-frame alpha sequences showed excess low generation probability. Models, which agreed with sharing between unrelated individuals, nonetheless underestimated the out-of-frame TCR alpha sharing seen in monozygotic twins.

This CDR3 comprises 15 residues. Germline V CDR1 and CDR2: SQVTM, ANQGSEA. V lost 2 bases and J lost 10; bases outside the gene matches: 8. The sample was also linked to a second study, of yellow fever vaccine responses in identical twins.

Input material: PBMCs. This receptor was taken from a woman aged 18-35 years in good health. The chain uses TRBV29-1 and TRBJ2-2, with 12 nucleotides matching TRBD1. CDR3: CSVERRDRGPPELFF. CDR3 sequence (DNA): TGCAGCGTTGAACGCCGGGACAGGGGGCCCCCGGAGCTGTTTTTT.